Listed below are T cell receptor beta chains from one sample, sequenced in a study of blood T cell repertoires in COVID-19. TCRdb's table, derived via immunoSEQ multiplex PCR, lists solely in-frame clones and lacks some. In the table there are some 300,000 clones, about nine tenths of which are singletons. The sample taken for sequencing was PBMCs or T cells enriched from blood (not recorded which). The receptors were gathered from a woman between 45 and 65 years old who had been exposed to COVID-19. Each CDR3 is given with its conserved first and last residue. Clone size is given for some rows only: seen once, a few or many times, or a class if the clone is expanded.

J gene | V gene | clone size | CDR3 protein
TRBJ1-3 | TRBV7-8 | . | CASSLVGGAGNTIYF
TRBJ1-1 | TRBV28 | . | CASSSTGRTTEAFF
TRBJ2-6 | TRBV19 | once | CASRQRLGSGANVLTF
TRBJ1-1 | TRBV5-1 | . | CASSLLLQGEFMNTEAFF
TRBJ2-1 | TRBV28 | . | CASSPLAEQFF
TRBJ2-5 | TRBV28 | . | CASSPPGTGPWTQYF
TRBJ2-6 | TRBV15 | . | CATSTRGSGANVLTF
TRBJ1-1 | TRBV3-1/TRBV3-2 | few | CATAGGNTEAFF
TRBJ2-1 | TRBV7-7 | . | CASSPGTVGVNEQFF
TRBJ2-7 | TRBV4-1 | . | CASSLPGIIGPYEQYF
TRBJ1-2 | TRBV27 | few | CASAFQSGTGVYGYTF
TRBJ1-6 | TRBV23-1 | . | CASSRPGQGPIYNSPLHF
TRBJ1-1 | TRBV19 | . | CASSIRTPNTEAFF
TRBJ2-5 | TRBV12-3/TRBV12-4 | . | CASRGGLETQYF
TRBJ1-5 | TRBV18 | . | CASSRDRLGAQHF
TRBJ2-2 | TRBV9 | . | CASSGGTGGHTGELFF
TRBJ2-7 | TRBV3-1/TRBV3-2 | once | CASSSTTGGSYEQYF
TRBJ1-2 | TRBV6-5 | . | CASLGPDLRGTYTF
TRBJ2-7 | TRBV5-1 | once | CASSFDRVGEQYF
TRBJ1-6 | TRBV5-4 | few | CASSLVGQPNSPLHF
TRBJ1-2 | TRBV5-4 | . | CASSSNRAQDSF
TRBJ1-5 | TRBV4-1 | . | CASSRSGPGQTYSNQPQHF